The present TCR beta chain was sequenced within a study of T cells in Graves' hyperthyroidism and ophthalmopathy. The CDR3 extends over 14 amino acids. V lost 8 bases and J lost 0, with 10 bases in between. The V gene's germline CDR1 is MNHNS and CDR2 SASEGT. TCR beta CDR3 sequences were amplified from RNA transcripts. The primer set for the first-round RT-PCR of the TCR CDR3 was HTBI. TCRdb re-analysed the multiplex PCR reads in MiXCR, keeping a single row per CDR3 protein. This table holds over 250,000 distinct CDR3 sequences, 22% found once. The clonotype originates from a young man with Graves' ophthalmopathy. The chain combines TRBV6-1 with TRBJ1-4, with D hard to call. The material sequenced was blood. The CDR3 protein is CASSNGPTNEKLFF. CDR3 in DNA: TGTGCCAGCTCTAACGGGCCAACTAATGAAAAACTGTTTTTT.